One and the same sample provided the 28 T cell receptor beta chains below, sequenced in a study of cytomegalovirus exposure and HLA in healthy donors. 13 Jbeta primers and 60 Vbeta primers were used for the PCR. TCRdb's table, derived via immunoSEQ multiplex PCR, lists solely in-frame clones and lacks some. The clone table shows about 210,000 clones, with the ten largest holding more than 0.75%. Sequencing was performed on PBMCs. These receptors all stem from a young woman in good health and CMV-seropositive.

This chain joins TRBV4-3 and TRBJ1-2; D ambiguous. The V gene lost 2 bases and the J gene lost 8 bases, with 15 bases spanning the gap. The CDR3 length is 14 residues. The V gene's germline CDR1 is LGHNA and CDR2 YSLEER. The chain's CDR3 is CASSQKGGLEGYTF. For the CDR3, the DNA is TGCGCCAGCAGCCAAAAGGGAGGGCTCGAGGGCTACACCTTC.

The rearrangement uses TRBV15 and TRBJ2-7; D may be TRBD1 (6 bases). V was pared by 4 bases and J by 3 bases, with 13 bases between. The germline CDR1 and CDR2 sequences are LNHNV and YYDKDF (reference sequence). CDR3 length: 14 residues. CDR3: CATSILRGLYEQYF. CDR3 in DNA: TGTGCCACCAGCATCCTCAGGGGCCTCTACGAGCAGTACTTC.

The rearrangement links TRBV28 to TRBJ1-4; D remains unclear. Trimming shortened V by 3 bases and J by 0 bases, and 5 bases separated the two germline ends. This CDR3 comprises 14 residues. CDR1 MDHEN and CDR2 SYDVKM come from the germline V gene. The CDR3 here is CASSFTPTNEKLFF. The CDR3 nucleotides are TGTGCCAGCAGTTTCACTCCAACTAATGAAAAACTGTTTTTT.

V gene TRBV7-8 combines with J gene TRBJ2-5; possible D gene TRBD1, 6 bases. Trimming pared 4 bases from V and 4 bases from J, leaving 19 bases between. The germline V gene encodes CDR1 SGHVS and CDR2 FQNEAQ. The CDR3 extends over 16 amino acids. The DNA for the CDR3 is TGTGCCAGCAGCTCCCGGCGAACAGGGTATCGAGAGACCCAGTACTTC. It translates to CASSSRRTGYRETQYF.

This chain links TRBV6-1 with TRBJ2-1; no definite D call. Germline assignment: CDR1 MNHNS and CDR2 SASEGT. The CDR3 length is 13 residues. Trimming removed 5 bases at V and 0 bases at J, with 5 bases between. CDR3 loop: CASSSDSYNEQFF. CDR3 DNA sequence: TGTGCCAGCAGTAGCGACTCCTACAATGAGCAGTTCTTC.

This chain links TRBV5-1 with TRBJ2-1, with 13 positions matching TRBD2. Unmatched junction bases numbered 6, after V lost 3 bases and J lost 9 bases. This CDR3 is built from 15 residues. Per the germline V gene, CDR1 is SGHRS and CDR2 is YFSETQ. The CDR3, as DNA: TGCGCCAGCAGCTACGGACTAGCGGGAGAAGTTGAGCAGTTCTTC. Translating gives CASSYGLAGEVEQFF.

The chain links TRBV7-8 to TRBJ1-1; no definite D call. V lost 0 bases and J 6 bases, leaving 8 bases between the germline ends. This CDR3 is 13 amino acids long. Germline V gene lookup returns CDR1 SGHVS and CDR2 FQNEAQ. DNA for the CDR3: TGTGCCAGCAGCTTAGCGGGCGGGGCTGAAGCTTTCTTT. This encodes CASSLAGGAEAFF. The full variable domain, its missing parts supplied by reference TRBV7-8 and TRBJ1-1, is GAGVSQSPRYKVAKRGQDVALRCDPISGHVSLFWYQQALGQGPEFLTYFQNEAQLDKSGLPSDRFFAERPEGSVSTLKIQRTQQEDSAVYLCASSLAGGAEAFFGQGTRLTVV.

The chain combines TRBV9 with TRBJ2-1, with D possibly TRBD2 on 6 matching bases. The V end lost 2 bases, the J end lost 4 bases, and 16 bases lay between the germline ends. This CDR3 contains 16 residues. Germline V lookup: CDR1 SGDLS, CDR2 YYNGEE. The DNA of the CDR3 is TGTGCCAGCAGCGTTGTTAGCGGCTTAGGGTACAATGAGCAGTTCTTC. This gives the protein CASSVVSGLGYNEQFF.

The rearrangement uses TRBV4-3 and TRBJ2-7; perhaps TRBD1 as D (6 bases). CDR1 and CDR2 (germline): LGHNA, YSLEER. Between the trimmed V and J ends, which lost 3 bases and 1 base, there was a span of 16 bases. This CDR3 is 16 amino acids long. The CDR3 bases are TGCGCCAGCAGCCAGGCAGGGGAGAGGAGATCCTACGAGCAGTACTTC. Protein product: CASSQAGERRSYEQYF.

The chain has TRBV6-5 and TRBJ2-1, with 7 bases aligning to TRBD2. The length of the CDR3 is 14 residues. Germline assignment: CDR1 MNHEY and CDR2 SVGAGI. J lost 3 bases, V lost 2 bases, and 1 base had no gene match. CDR3 in DNA: TGTGCCAGCAGTTACGCGGGGGACTACAATGAGCAGTTCTTC. This codes for CASSYAGDYNEQFF.

The CDR3 sequence is CSVATGENQPQHF. The CDR3 DNA is TGCAGCGTAGCGACAGGCGAGAATCAGCCCCAGCATTTT. The V call is TRBV29-1, the J call TRBJ1-5, with a weak D call TRBD1 (6 bases). The V and J ends lost 6 bases and 4 bases respectively, with 13 bases between them. This CDR3 region has 13 residues. Germline V gene data show CDR1 as SQVTM and CDR2 as ANQGSEA.

V is TRBV5-6 and J is TRBJ2-7; 11 positions agree with TRBD1. Trimming cost V 6 bases and J 5 bases; bases outside gene matches: 13. Germline CDR1 and CDR2: SGHDT and YYEEEE. CDR3 length: 16 residues. The CDR3 spells CASTPPGTGGKNEQYF. The DNA for the CDR3 is TGTGCCAGCACGCCCCCGGGGACAGGGGGGAAGAACGAGCAGTACTTC.

J is TRBJ1-5 and V is TRBV19; the D is unclear. The V gene lost 6 bases and the J gene lost 2 bases, with 20 bases spanning the gap. The length of the CDR3 is 17 residues. From germline, CDR1 is LNHDA and CDR2 SQIVND (reference sequence). The CDR3, as DNA: TGTGCCAGTAGCCTTGTGTGGGCTCCCGCTGGCAATCAGCCCCAGCATTTT. Amino acids: CASSLVWAPAGNQPQHF.

This CDR3 reads CASSVGLAADTQYF. As DNA, the CDR3 is TGTGCCAGCAGCGTAGGCTTAGCGGCAGATACGCAGTATTTT. This chain links TRBV9 with TRBJ2-3; TRBD2 is a possible D gene (6 bases). V dropped 0 bases and J dropped 4 bases, with 9 bases sitting between them. The length of the CDR3 is 14 residues. Germline loops: CDR1 SGDLS, CDR2 YYNGEE.

The J gene is TRBJ2-3, the V gene TRBV4-3, with D possibly TRBD2 on 6 matching bases. Trimming took 4 bases from V and 1 from J, leaving 15 bases between them. The CDR3 has 16 amino acids. Germline lookup yields CDR1 LGHNA and CDR2 YSLEER. The CDR3 region is CASSPYGSPRTDTQYF. CDR3 sequence (DNA): TGCGCCAGCAGCCCCTACGGGAGCCCTCGCACAGATACGCAGTATTTT.

V usage is TRBV6-6 and J usage is TRBJ2-1; TRBD2 is a possible D gene (5 bases). The CDR3 sequence is 16 residues long. In germline, CDR1 is MNHNY, CDR2 SVGAGI (reference sequence). V was clipped by 4 bases and J by 0 bases, with 13 bases between them. This CDR3 is CASSSTDSGSYNEQFF. CDR3 DNA: TGTGCCAGCAGTTCGACGGACTCTGGCTCCTACAATGAGCAGTTCTTC.

This chain connects TRBV6-5 to TRBJ1-1, with D possibly being TRBD1 (5 bases). Trimming took 1 base from V and 1 from J, leaving 10 bases between them. Germline-derived CDR1 and CDR2 are MNHEY and SVGAGI. The CDR3 is 15 amino acids. The CDR3 reads CASSYWRGQNTEAFF. For the CDR3, the DNA is TGTGCCAGCAGTTACTGGAGGGGTCAGAACACTGAAGCTTTCTTT.

The rearrangement links TRBV6-5 to TRBJ2-1, with 9 nucleotides matching TRBD1. Losses at the gene ends were 0 bases for V and 5 bases for J; bases not matched to a gene: 5. The CDR3 sequence is 16 residues long. Germline V gene sequence: CDR1 MNHEY, CDR2 SVGAGI. CDR3 sequence reads: CASSYSPGTGHNEQFF. The CDR3 DNA reads as TGTGCCAGCAGTTACTCGCCCGGGACAGGGCACAATGAGCAGTTCTTC.

The rearrangement joins TRBV6-5 to TRBJ1-1; 7 bases are shared with TRBD1. Germline trimming cut 6 bases from V and 6 bases from J; bases unmatched to any gene: 7. CDR1 is MNHEY and CDR2 is SVGAGI in the germline V gene. The CDR3 is 13 residues long. CDR3 DNA sequence: TGTGCCAGCAGGAAGGGGGACAGCGCTGAAGCTTTCTTT. Its translation: CASRKGDSAEAFF.

This chain connects TRBV6-1 to TRBJ1-5; a possible D gene is TRBD1 (5 bases). The V end was cut by 5 bases, the J end by 11 bases, with 16 bases between. CDR1 is MNHNS, CDR2 SASEGT, per germline. The CDR3 has 13 residues. CDR3 nucleotides: TGTGCCAGCAGTAGGGACTGGGGGGAGGCCCAGCATTTT. Its translation is CASSRDWGEAQHF.

CDR3 in amino acids: CASNRGIEKLFF. The CDR3 region has the DNA TGTGCCAGCAATAGGGGGATCGAAAAACTGTTTTTT. The chain has TRBV2 and TRBJ1-4, with D perhaps TRBD1 (6 bases). V lost 7 bases and J 8 bases, leaving 11 bases between the germline ends. This CDR3 region has 12 residues. Germline lookup yields CDR1 SNHLY and CDR2 FYNNEI. The full variable domain, rest sourced from reference TRBV2 and TRBJ1-4, is EPEVTQTPSHQVTQMGQEVILRCVPISNHLYFYWYRQILGQKVEFLVSFYNNEISEKSEIFDDQFSVERPDGSNFTLKIRSTKLEDSAMYFCASNRGIEKLFFGSGTQLSVL.

V is TRBV11-2 and J is TRBJ1-2; tentatively, D is TRBD1 (5 bases). Germline CDR1 is SGHAT and CDR2 is FQNNGV. Trimming stripped 1 base from V and 7 bases from J, with 13 bases between. CDR3 length equals 14 residues. CDR3 in DNA: TGTGCCAGCAGCTTAGTCGGGACTAATATTGGCTACACCTTC. Its translation: CASSLVGTNIGYTF.

The V gene is TRBV29-1, the J gene TRBJ1-6; 12 bases line up with TRBD1. The CDR3 loop spans 13 amino acids. With 6 bases clipped from V and 9 bases from J, the junction kept 3 bases outside the gene matches. CDR1 is SQVTM and CDR2 is ANQGSEA in the germline V gene. In nucleotides, the CDR3 is TGCAGCGTCCGGGACAGGGGGCCTTCACCCCTCCACTTT. This translates into CSVRDRGPSPLHF. The full variable domain, completed using reference TRBV29-1 and TRBJ1-6, is SAVISQKPSRDICQRGTSLTIQCQVDSQVTMMFWYRQQPGQSLTLIATANQGSEATYESGFVIDKFPISRPNLTFSTLTVSNMSPEDSSIYLCSVRDRGPSPLHFGNGTRLTVT.

The rearrangement joins TRBV5-6 to TRBJ1-5; D unclear. V lost 0 bases and J 0 bases, leaving 7 bases between the germline ends. The CDR3 has 15 amino acids. CDR1 SGHDT and CDR2 YYEEEE come from the germline V gene. CDR3 DNA sequence: TGTGCCAGCAGCTTGGGGCAAAATAGCAATCAGCCCCAGCATTTT. This translates into CASSLGQNSNQPQHF. The full variable domain, in which reference TRBV5-6 and TRBJ1-5 provide the parts outside the CDR3, is DAGVTQSPTHLIKTRGQQVTLRCSPKSGHDTVSWYQQALGQGPQFIFQYYEEEERQRGNFPDRFSGHQFPNYSSELNVNALLLGDSALYLCASSLGQNSNQPQHFGDGTRLSIL.

V gene TRBV7-2 combines with J gene TRBJ2-3; TRBD2 agrees at 9 bases. This CDR3 has 16 residues. V was pared by 1 base and J by 6 bases, with 8 bases of the junction left unmatched. The germline gives CDR1 SGHTA, CDR2 FQGNSA. Here the CDR3 DNA reads TGTGCCAGCAGCTTAGGTATTAGCGGGGGAGGCGATACGCAGTATTTT. This encodes CASSLGISGGGDTQYF. The variable domain in full, completed from reference TRBV7-2 and TRBJ2-3, reads GAGVSQSPSNKVTEKGKDVELRCDPISGHTALYWYRQSLGQGLEFLIYFQGNSAPDKSGLPSDRFSAERTGGSVSTLTIQRTQQEDSAVYLCASSLGISGGGDTQYFGPGTRLTVL.

The V gene is TRBV7-2, the J gene TRBJ2-7; TRBD1 might be the D (5 bases). The CDR3 runs to 15 residues. Germline lookup yields CDR1 SGHTA and CDR2 FQGNSA. Trimming cost V 5 bases and J 7 bases, with 21 bases left between them. CDR3 sequence reads: CASSGPPQGREEQYF. The CDR3 DNA reads TGTGCCAGCAGCGGCCCTCCTCAGGGAAGGGAAGAGCAGTACTTC.

The chain combines TRBV19 with TRBJ1-5, with D maybe TRBD1 (6 bases). V was cut by 3 bases and J by 5 bases, with 8 bases left in between. The CDR3 length is 13 residues. Germline V gene lookup returns CDR1 LNHDA and CDR2 SQIVND (reference sequence). The CDR3: CASSINRDQPQHF. The CDR3 DNA is TGTGCCAGTAGTATTAACAGGGATCAGCCCCAGCATTTT.

The chain couples TRBV9 to TRBJ2-2, with unresolved D. Trimming shortened V by 3 bases and J by 2 bases, and 5 bases separated the two germline ends. Per germline, CDR1 SGDLS and CDR2 YYNGEE. The CDR3 loop spans 13 amino acids. The DNA for the CDR3 is TGTGCCAGCAGCGCCTTTAACACCGGGGAGCTGTTTTTT. Translation: CASSAFNTGELFF.